Each of the 25 T cell receptor beta chains below was sequenced from the same sample in a study of T cells after yellow fever vaccination. TCRdb redid the calling of the 5' RACE reads with MiXCR, one entry per CDR3 protein. The profile shows hundreds of thousands of distinct CDR3 sequences, 6.2% of them singletons. Sequencing used PBMCs, obtained 5 days after the yellow fever booster vaccination. The receptors were gathered from a man under 40 who received the YFV17D yellow fever vaccine.

This sequence joins TRBV18 and TRBJ2-5; the D gene could be TRBD1 or TRBD2 (6 bases each). Germline CDR1 is KGHSH and CDR2 is LQKENI. This CDR3 comprises 14 residues. V gave up 4 bases and J gave up 1 base, with 10 bases separating them. Here the CDR3 reads CASSRRGPQETQYF. The CDR3 DNA is TGTGCCAGCTCACGCCGGGGGCCCCAAGAGACCCAGTACTTC.

This chain uses TRBV7-2 with TRBJ2-6, with TRBD1 as a possible D gene (7 bases). This CDR3 has 16 amino acids. V was shortened by 6 bases and J by 0 bases, with 12 bases between the two germline ends. Looked up from germline, CDR1 is SGHTA and CDR2 is FQGNSA. CDR3 coding DNA: TGTGCCAGCAGGCGGGACAGCGTCTCTGGGGCCAACGTCCTGACTTTC. This codes for CASRRDSVSGANVLTF.

The V call is TRBV6-1, the J call TRBJ2-3; 10 nucleotides agree with TRBD2. J lost 4 bases, V lost 10 bases, and 11 bases had no gene match. Germline V gives CDR1 MNHNS, CDR2 SASEGT. The CDR3 has 15 amino acids. As DNA, the CDR3 is TGTGCCACGTTGAAGCGACTAGCGGGCTCAGATACGCAGTATTTT. Its translation is CATLKRLAGSDTQYF.

The chain recombines TRBV20-1 with TRBJ2-1; D may be TRBD2 (5 bases). The CDR3 is 13 residues long. V was clipped by 1 base and J by 12 bases, with 16 bases between them. Germline V gives CDR1 DFQATT, CDR2 SNEGSKA (reference sequence). CDR3 protein: CSARGGQTVLQFF. In nucleotides, the CDR3 is TGCAGTGCTAGAGGCGGGCAGACCGTACTGCAGTTCTTC.

This clonotype came up a few times. An end of the junction does not agree with germline; a read error may underlie this. As DNA, the CDR3 is TGCAGCGTTGGTCCTATTAGCGGGAGCTACAATGAGCAGTTCTTT. Amino acid sequence: CSVGPISGSYNEQFF. The chain carries TRBV29-1 and TRBJ2-1; TRBD2 matches at 9 bases. The V gene's germline CDR1 is SQVTM and CDR2 ANQGSEA. The CDR3 is 15 residues long.

This clonotype came up a few times. V gene TRBV7-2 combines with J gene TRBJ2-1, with 9 bases aligning to TRBD2. The trim removed 3 bases at V and 4 bases at J, leaving 10 bases unmatched. Germline assignment: CDR1 SGHTA and CDR2 FQGNSA. This CDR3 contains 17 residues. The CDR3 region has the DNA TGTGCCAGCAGCTTGGGGGGTAGCGGGAGTCCGTACAATGAGCAGTTCTTC. Its translation is CASSLGGSGSPYNEQFF.

This sequence joins TRBV9 and TRBJ1-1; D is unresolved. The CDR3 is 14 amino acids. V was cut by 3 bases and J by 2 bases, with 11 bases left in between. Per the germline V gene, CDR1 is SGDLS and CDR2 is YYNGEE. The CDR3 DNA sequence: TGTGCCAGCAGCGCCGCGGGGAGAAACACTGAAGCTTTCTTT. It specifies CASSAAGRNTEAFF.

This clonotype was observed a few times. The CDR3 DNA follows: TGTGCCAGTAGTTCAACCGGGACTAGCGATGAGCAGTTCTTC. The encoded protein is CASSSTGTSDEQFF. This chain uses TRBV19 with TRBJ2-1, with TRBD2 matching 10 bases. The CDR3 is 14 amino acids. V lost 5 bases to trimming and J lost 8 bases; unmatched junction nucleotides: 6. From germline, CDR1 is LNHDA and CDR2 SQIVND (reference sequence).

This clonotype was detected ten times or more. V gene TRBV6-5 combines with J gene TRBJ2-4, with TRBD1 matching 10 bases. Germline CDR1 MNHEY, CDR2 SVGAGI. The CDR3 is 15 residues long. The J segment lost 6 bases and the V segment lost 4 bases, leaving 6 bases of the junction unmatched. CDR3 loop: CASSSRTGGGNIQYF. The DNA for the CDR3 is TGTGCCAGCAGTTCCCGGACAGGGGGGGGAAACATTCAGTACTTC.

The chain links TRBV19 to TRBJ2-5; 7 bases agree with TRBD1. This CDR3 is built from 15 residues. V dropped 5 bases and J dropped 5; count of bases not matched to a gene: 11. From germline, CDR1 is LNHDA and CDR2 SQIVND (reference sequence). As DNA, the CDR3 is TGTGCCAGTAGTGTCTCGACAGGGCCTTCGGAGACCCAGTACTTC. Translating gives CASSVSTGPSETQYF.

This clonotype has only a few counts. This chain uses TRBV24-1 with TRBJ2-2; D unclear. V was shortened by 0 bases and J by 5 bases, with 9 bases between the two germline ends. The CDR3 spans 15 residues. Germline V gene data show CDR1 as KGHDR and CDR2 as SFDVKD. CDR3 residues: CATSDLFTGTGELFF. The CDR3 DNA sequence: TGTGCCACCAGTGATTTGTTCACGGGTACCGGGGAGCTGTTTTTT.

At least ten counts were recorded for this clonotype. The J gene is TRBJ2-2, the V gene TRBV7-2; D call uncertain. The CDR3 extends over 13 amino acids. Between the trimmed V and J ends, which lost 6 bases and 4 bases, there was a span of 9 bases. Germline V lookup: CDR1 SGHTA, CDR2 FQGNSA. The CDR3 sequence is CASRPVVTGELFF. CDR3 DNA sequence: TGTGCCAGCAGACCGGTAGTCACCGGGGAGCTGTTTTTT.

This clonotype was counted at least ten times. J is TRBJ2-7 and V is TRBV6-5, with TRBD2 as a possible D gene (5 bases). The CDR3 consists of 14 residues. Trimming took off 0 bases at V and 5 bases at J, with 11 bases between the two ends. Germline CDR1 reads MNHEY; CDR2 reads SVGAGI. DNA of the CDR3: TGTGCCAGCAGTTACTCATCCGGGGTCCACGAGCAGTACTTC. As protein: CASSYSSGVHEQYF.

This chain connects TRBV20-1 to TRBJ2-1, with D perhaps matching TRBD2 (5 bases). This CDR3 comprises 16 residues. Germline loops: CDR1 DFQATT, CDR2 SNEGSKA (reference sequence). V was trimmed by 5 bases and J by 5 bases, leaving 22 bases between them. The CDR3 loop is CSAPRHDYSWNNEQFF. The CDR3 bases are TGCAGTGCTCCCAGGCATGACTACAGCTGGAACAATGAGCAGTTCTTC.

In its sample, this clonotype was seen many times. The rearrangement joins TRBV4-3 to TRBJ2-7; 8 bases match TRBD1. Germline V gene sequence: CDR1 LGHNA, CDR2 YSLEER. The ends lost 0 bases at V and 1 base at J; junction bases unmatched: 11. The CDR3 has 18 amino acids. Here the CDR3 DNA reads TGCGCCAGCAGCCAAGATCTTCTCCGGACAGGGTTATCCTACGAGCAGTACTTC. This gives the protein CASSQDLLRTGLSYEQYF.

The chain is built from TRBV24-1 and TRBJ2-1, with 13 bases matching TRBD2. The CDR3 contains 16 residues. V was clipped by 3 bases and J by 10 bases; unmatched bases: 8. Germline V gives CDR1 KGHDR, CDR2 SFDVKD. This CDR3 reads CATSDPTSGRAWEQFF. Written as DNA, the CDR3 is TGTGCCACCAGTGATCCTACTAGCGGGAGGGCCTGGGAGCAGTTCTTC.

This clonotype was found a few times. The chain couples TRBV3-1 to TRBJ2-7; D is perhaps TRBD1 (6 bases). This CDR3 spans 17 amino acids. Germline V gene sequence: CDR1 LGHDT, CDR2 YNNKEL (reference sequence). Trimming removed 4 bases at V and 3 bases at J, with 22 bases between. The CDR3 protein is CASSLGGPQATGYEQYF. The CDR3 DNA reads TGTGCCAGCAGCCTTGGCGGTCCCCAGGCGACAGGCTACGAGCAGTACTTC.

The rearrangement joins TRBV7-9 to TRBJ2-7; possible D gene TRBD2, 6 bases. CDR1 is SEHNR, CDR2 FQNEAQ, per germline (reference sequence). The CDR3 is made up of 12 amino acids. Trimming pared 11 bases from V and 2 bases from J, leaving 13 bases between. CDR3 residues: CAGTGGTYEQYF. DNA for the CDR3: TGTGCCGGCACGGGCGGGACCTACGAGCAGTACTTC. Variable domain in full (rest from reference TRBV7-9 and TRBJ2-7): DTGVSQNPRHKITKRGQNVTFRCDPISEHNRLYWYRQTLGQGPEFLTYFQNEAQLEKSRLLSDRFSAERPKGSFSTLEIQRTEQGDSAMYLCAGTGGTYEQYFGPGTRLTVT.

The sample holds many counts of this clonotype. The chain carries TRBV12-3 or TRBV12-4 and TRBJ2-6; D is undetermined. The CDR3 covers 16 residues. V was clipped by 2 bases and J by 3 bases, with 11 bases between them. The CDR3 DNA reads TGTGCCAGCAGTTTATCTGCTCTCGGTGGGGCCAACGTCCTGACTTTC. Its protein product is CASSLSALGGANVLTF.

The J gene is TRBJ2-7, the V gene TRBV20-1, with 7 positions matching TRBD1. V dropped 0 bases and J dropped 3; count of bases not matched to a gene: 5. This CDR3 is 14 amino acids long. Germline CDR1 DFQATT, CDR2 SNEGSKA (reference sequence). CDR3 sequence (DNA): TGCAGTGCTAGAGATAGGGACAGAGACTACGAGCAGTACTTC. Encoded protein: CSARDRDRDYEQYF.

This chain links TRBV27 with TRBJ1-1, with TRBD1 matching over 7 bases. Trimming at V came to 3 bases and at J to 1 base, leaving 5 bases not matched to a gene. Germline V gene data show CDR1 as MNHEY and CDR2 as SMNVEV (reference sequence). The CDR3 consists of 15 residues. CDR3 coding DNA: TGTGCCAGCAGTTTCCCAGACAGGGAGAACACTGAAGCTTTCTTT. Residues: CASSFPDRENTEAFF.

This clonotype was counted many times. V usage is TRBV12-3 or TRBV12-4 and J usage is TRBJ2-7, with a weak D call TRBD1 (5 bases). The CDR3 contains 13 residues. V lost 5 bases and J 5 bases, leaving 13 bases between the germline ends. CDR3 DNA sequence: TGTGCCAGCAGTCTACGACAGAAAAACGAGCAGTACTTC. It yields the protein CASSLRQKNEQYF.

Only a few counts were recorded for this clonotype. The rearrangement joins TRBV7-6 to TRBJ2-2, with 14 bases that match TRBD2. V was clipped by 2 bases and J by 4 bases; unmatched bases: 6. Germline CDR1 SGHVS, CDR2 FNYEAQ. This CDR3 is 18 amino acids long. This CDR3 is CASSLTRLAGGGTGELFF. For the CDR3, the DNA is TGTGCCAGCAGCTTAACGAGACTAGCGGGAGGGGGCACCGGGGAGCTGTTTTTT.

V gene TRBV6-1 combines with J gene TRBJ2-3; TRBD2 matches 9 bases. V lost 6 bases and J lost 4; bases outside the gene matches: 2. Looked up from germline, CDR1 is MNHNS and CDR2 is SASEGT. This CDR3 contains 13 residues. The CDR3 region is CASRRTSADTQYF. CDR3 in DNA: TGTGCCAGCAGACGGACTAGCGCAGATACGCAGTATTTT.

In its sample, this clonotype was seen many times. The J gene is TRBJ2-7, the V gene TRBV6-1, with 8 bases that match TRBD1. This CDR3 has 14 amino acids. The V gene end was trimmed by 5 bases and the J gene end by 2 bases; junction bases not matched to a gene: 5. The germline V gene has CDR1 MNHNS and CDR2 SASEGT. CDR3 in DNA: TGTGCCAGCAGTCGGACAGGGACAACCTACGAGCAGTACTTC. Protein sequence: CASSRTGTTYEQYF.